This TCR beta chain was recorded in a study of blood T cell repertoires in COVID-19. For the study at large: Acute-phase and convalescent COVID-19 samples originated in the United States, Italy and Spain.

Authors' methods: Amplification of reference gene primers was used by the study to estimate nucleated cell counts. Here immunoSEQ multiplex PCR was the method, and the copy in TCRdb shows in-frame clones only, minus some. The DNA was the basis for D and trimming; V, J and clone size are from that table. This table holds more than 95,000 clones, approximately 87% found once. The CDR3 is 15 residues long. Germline loops: CDR1 SQVTM, CDR2 ANQGSEA. The germline V and J ends were trimmed by 5 bases and 2 bases, with 16 bases remaining between them. The chain carries TRBV29-1 and TRBJ2-1, with a weak D call TRBD1 (6 bases). Material for sequencing was peripheral blood. The sequence was collected from a man between 45 and 60 years old with acute or convalescent COVID-19. CDR3 sequence (DNA): TGCAGCGTTCTCGGGGACACACCGACCTACAATGAGCAGTTCTTC. It specifies CSVLGDTPTYNEQFF.